The next 18 T cell receptor beta chains were all read from a single sample in a study of blood T cell repertoires in COVID-19. TCRdb keeps only in-frame clones here, not all; method: immunoSEQ multiplex PCR. The table records 270,000 or so clones, 65% to 90% of them present only once. Sequencing input: peripheral blood. These receptors all stem from a human donor in a cohort sampled during active COVID-19.

V is TRBV5-4 and J is TRBJ2-6; 10 bases agree with TRBD2. V lost 1 base to trimming and J lost 2 bases; unmatched junction nucleotides: 3. The germline V gene has CDR1 SGHNT and CDR2 YYREEE (reference sequence). The CDR3 runs to 17 residues. The CDR3 DNA sequence: TGTGCCAGCAGCTTGCTAGCGGGAGATGCTGGGGCCAACGTCCTGACTTTC. Its translation: CASSLLAGDAGANVLTF.

The chain has TRBV20-1 and TRBJ2-7; D ambiguous. Germline values: CDR1 DFQATT, CDR2 SNEGSKA (reference sequence). This CDR3 has 11 residues. V was shortened by 7 bases and J by 4 bases, with 11 bases between the two germline ends. The CDR3 loop is CSVKWQYEQYF. DNA for the CDR3: TGCAGTGTGAAATGGCAATACGAGCAGTACTTC.

A remark on this clone: This specimen includes other DNA sequences encoding the same CDR3. V and J are TRBV5-4 and TRBJ2-3; D gene ambiguous. The V gene's germline CDR1 is SGHNT and CDR2 YYREEE (reference sequence). Trimming pared 0 bases from V and 0 bases from J, leaving 8 bases between. The CDR3 sequence is 15 residues long. The CDR3 loop reads CASSLGRSSTDTQYF. The CDR3 DNA is TGTGCCAGCAGCTTGGGGCGGTCTAGCACAGATACGCAGTATTTT.

CDR3 loop: CASSPSGGRPGGLFF. The CDR3 DNA follows: TGTGCCAGCTCACCCTCCGGGGGGCGCCCCGGGGGGCTGTTTTTT. V usage is TRBV18 and J usage is TRBJ1-4; TRBD1 might be the D (6 bases). V shed 3 bases and J shed 14 bases, with 22 bases lying between them. The CDR3 is 15 amino acids. Germline V gene sequence: CDR1 KGHSH, CDR2 LQKENI.

The gene calls are TRBV11-2 and TRBJ1-4; D might be TRBD1 (6 bases). Germline V gene sequence: CDR1 SGHAT, CDR2 FQNNGV. Deletions cut 3 bases from V and 7 bases from J, with 12 bases between. CDR3 length: 14 residues. CDR3 in amino acids: CASSFHRDGEKLFF. The CDR3 DNA is TGTGCCAGCAGCTTTCACAGGGATGGTGAAAAACTGTTTTTT.

This chain uses TRBV19 with TRBJ1-2; D is unresolved. Germline-derived CDR1 and CDR2 are LNHDA and SQIVND (reference sequence). CDR3 length: 15 amino acids. V lost 5 bases and J lost 4, with 17 bases in between. The CDR3 loop reads CASSERSVMPYGYTF. In DNA, the CDR3 is TGTGCCAGTAGTGAACGGAGCGTTATGCCCTATGGCTACACCTTC.

CDR3 loop: CASSIGRESQFF. As DNA, the CDR3 is TGTGCCAGTAGTATAGGCAGGGAATCACAGTTCTTC. The chain is built from TRBV19 and TRBJ2-1, with D maybe TRBD1 (5 bases). Per germline, CDR1 LNHDA and CDR2 SQIVND (reference sequence). The CDR3 is made up of 12 amino acids. Trimming took off 1 base at V and 13 bases at J, with 11 bases between the two ends.

This rearrangement joins TRBV19 to TRBJ1-4; perhaps TRBD1 as D (5 bases). CDR1 and CDR2 (germline): LNHDA, SQIVND (reference sequence). V lost 3 bases to trimming and J lost 2 bases, with 10 bases between them. This CDR3 has 15 amino acids. The CDR3 loop is CASSIVAGTNEKLFF. For the CDR3, the DNA is TGTGCCAGTAGTATTGTGGCAGGGACTAATGAAAAACTGTTTTTT.

V is TRBV5-1 and J is TRBJ2-1, with 10 bases that match TRBD2. With 0 bases clipped from V and 7 bases from J, the junction kept 7 bases outside the gene matches. Germline V gives CDR1 SGHRS, CDR2 YFSETQ. The CDR3 consists of 16 residues. CDR3: CASSLVAGGVLNEQFF. In DNA, the CDR3 is TGCGCCAGCAGCTTGGTAGCGGGAGGAGTCCTTAATGAGCAGTTCTTC.

This rearrangement joins TRBV4-1 to TRBJ2-5; a weak D match, TRBD2 (5 bases). This CDR3 comprises 17 residues. Germline CDR1 and CDR2: MGHRA and YSYEKL. Trimming left V 1 base short and J 5 bases short, with 20 bases between. CDR3 protein: CASSQGGGNSPVETQYF. DNA of the CDR3: TGCGCCAGCAGCCAAGGAGGAGGCAACTCACCGGTGGAGACCCAGTACTTC.

Of note for this clone: A read error may account for a junction end that differs from germline. The J gene is TRBJ2-1, the V gene TRBV11-2; possibly TRBD1 for D (5 bases). This CDR3 has 15 residues. Germline V gene lookup returns CDR1 SGHAT and CDR2 FQNNGV. The CDR3 DNA follows: TGTGCCAGCAGTTTAGACAGTGGGGCCATTAATGAGCAGTTCTTC. This translates into CASSLDSGAINEQFF.

This chain uses TRBV27 with TRBJ2-5; D possibly corresponds to TRBD1 (6 bases). Germline V gives CDR1 MNHEY, CDR2 SMNVEV (reference sequence). The CDR3 contains 14 residues. V lost 6 bases, J lost 1 base, and 12 bases lay in between. CDR3 nucleotide sequence: TGTGCCAGCAGCCACCGGACAGCCCAAGAGACCCAGTACTTC. Encoded protein: CASSHRTAQETQYF.

This clone was recorded only once. For the CDR3, the DNA is TGTGCCAGCAGCTCTCCTCGGGGACTGAACACCGGGGAGCTGTTTTTT. Its translation: CASSSPRGLNTGELFF. The J gene is TRBJ2-2, the V gene TRBV7-9; weak D call: TRBD2 (6 bases). The V gene's germline CDR1 is SEHNR and CDR2 FQNEAQ (reference sequence). V was clipped by 4 bases and J by 1 base, with 13 bases between them. This CDR3 has 16 amino acids.

J is TRBJ2-7 and V is TRBV3-1 (or the pseudogene TRBV3-2); 9 bases map to TRBD1. V trimming: 6 bases; J trimming: 4 bases; junction bases outside the gene matches: 7. Germline values: CDR1 LGHDT, CDR2 YNNKEL (reference sequence). The CDR3 spans 14 residues. CDR3 in amino acids: CASRPGTGPYEQYF. DNA for the CDR3: TGTGCCAGCAGACCCGGGACAGGGCCTTACGAGCAGTACTTC.

This clone appeared once. The chain recombines TRBV6-5 with TRBJ2-1, with 9 bases aligning to TRBD1. V lost 7 bases and J lost 2; bases outside the gene matches: 3. Germline V CDR1 and CDR2: MNHEY, SVGAGI. The CDR3 runs 14 residues. The CDR3 loop reads CASNRQGAYNEQFF. CDR3 DNA: TGTGCCAGCAATAGACAGGGGGCCTACAATGAGCAGTTCTTC.

This chain joins TRBV7-8 and TRBJ2-1, with a tentative D call TRBD2 (5 bases). The CDR3 runs 16 residues. The ends were cut back, 7 bases at V and 0 bases at J, with 16 bases in the middle. Germline CDR1 reads SGHVS; CDR2 reads FQNEAQ. The CDR3 DNA is TGTGCCAGCACCCCGTACCGGGGTTTCTCCTACAATGAGCAGTTCTTC. It specifies CASTPYRGFSYNEQFF.

The J gene is TRBJ1-2, the V gene TRBV28; 8 nucleotides agree with TRBD1. This CDR3 comprises 14 residues. Trimming cost V 7 bases and J 4 bases; bases outside gene matches: 8. The V gene's germline CDR1 is MDHEN and CDR2 SYDVKM. The CDR3 coding sequence is TGTGCCAGCACTCGACGGACAGGGACCTATGGCTACACCTTC. Translated: CASTRRTGTYGYTF.

DNA for the CDR3: TGTGCCAGCAGGTACTACAGGGGGCCTGAAGCTTTCTTT. The encoded protein is CASRYYRGPEAFF. The chain uses TRBV12-3 or TRBV12-4 and TRBJ1-1; 9 bases are a match to TRBD1. V gave up 6 bases and J gave up 6 bases; unmatched junction bases: 5. This CDR3 contains 13 residues.